This record concerns one TCR beta chain sequence. The repertoire was sequenced with immunoSEQ multiplex PCR; TCRdb's copy has only in-frame clones and lacks some. The sample contains 35,000 or so clones, around nine tenths of which appear only once. This entry belongs to a study of T cells in localized non-small cell lung cancer. Germline V gene sequence: CDR1 SEHNR, CDR2 FQNEAQ (reference sequence). V was pared by 5 bases and J by 1 base, with 11 bases between. The CDR3 contains 14 residues. Sequences were derived from peripheral blood, sampled before any cancer treatment. The chain links TRBV7-9 to TRBJ1-1; D unresolved. The TCR sequence derives from a woman aged 40-70 years with stage I lung adenocarcinoma. For the CDR3, the DNA is TGTGCCAGCAGCCGTACCGGAGGGAACACTGAAGCTTTCTTT. This codes for CASSRTGGNTEAFF. The full variable domain, in which reference TRBV7-9 and TRBJ1-1 provide the parts outside the CDR3, is DTGVSQNPRHKITKRGQNVTFRCDPISEHNRLYWYRQTLGQGPEFLTYFQNEAQLEKSRLLSDRFSAERPKGSFSTLEIQRTEQGDSAMYLCASSRTGGNTEAFFGQGTRLTVV.